This T cell receptor beta chain was sequenced in a study of CD8+ T cells in alopecia areata. At the level of the study: Patients took tofacitinib for 6 to 18 months, followed by 6 drug-free months.

On this clone itself: Its antigen is not known.

Specified treatment: oral pan-JAK inhibitor, 5-10 mg twice daily. The investigators collected lesional scalp punch biopsies and peripheral blood from alopecia areata patients. In each case, RNA was isolated and then reverse transcribed into cDNA as the sequencing template. Clones were read by immunoSEQ multiplex PCR, and TCRdb kept only the in-frame ones, dropping some. In the table there are roughly 210,000 clones, around two fifths of which are singletons. The germline gives CDR1 LGHNA, CDR2 YSLEER. The CDR3 consists of 18 residues. The ends lost 1 base at V and 6 bases at J; junction bases unmatched: 8. Study observations and caveats: The treated group had a single nonresponder, limiting CD8+ expansion-response conclusions.

The material was CD4+ T cells sorted from blood, obtained between weeks 36 and 40, from a patient treated with tofacitinib. This sequence originates from a human donor with alopecia areata. The genes are TRBV4-3 and TRBJ2-1, with 14 bases fitting TRBD2. As DNA, the CDR3 is TGCGCCAGCAGCCAAGGTCGGACTAGCGGGAGGCTGGCCAATGAGCAGTTCTTC. It yields the protein CASSQGRTSGRLANEQFF.